The 8 T cell receptor beta chains presented below share a single source sample, sequenced in a study of blood T cells in healthy people across ages. Primers used in a second PCR of roughly 6 to 12 cycles were a sample-barcoded 5' primer and a J-beta primer mix. TCRdb called the 5' RACE reads again in MiXCR, with one record for every CDR3 protein. The table shows around 1.5 million distinct CDR3 sequences, with about 40% occurring only once. The sample consisted of blood. The receptors here all came from a woman younger than 30 in good health.

This clonotype showed up just once. The CDR3 DNA follows: TGTGCCAGTAGTATCACCGGGACACATCAGCCCCAGCATTTT. This gives the protein CASSITGTHQPQHF. The chain is built from TRBV19 and TRBJ1-5; a possible D gene is TRBD1 (6 bases). The V end was cut by 3 bases, the J end by 5 bases, with 11 bases between. The CDR3 contains 14 residues. Per the germline V gene, CDR1 is LNHDA and CDR2 is SQIVND (reference sequence).

This rearrangement joins TRBV28 to TRBJ2-7, with 12 positions matching TRBD1. Germline V gives CDR1 MDHEN, CDR2 SYDVKM. The CDR3 consists of 14 residues. With V trimmed by 3 bases and J by 10 bases, 7 bases remained unmatched. The CDR3 sequence: CASSLPGQGAFQYF. The CDR3, as DNA: TGTGCCAGCAGTTTGCCGGGACAGGGGGCGTTCCAGTACTTC.

This chain connects TRBV2 to TRBJ2-7; possible D gene TRBD2, 6 bases. The germline V gene has CDR1 SNHLY and CDR2 FYNNEI. The V and J ends lost 6 bases and 4 bases respectively, with 19 bases between them. This CDR3 has 15 residues. The CDR3 is CASRPPEGLPYEQYF. For the CDR3, the DNA is TGTGCCAGCAGACCTCCGGAGGGACTCCCGTACGAGCAGTACTTC.

This chain links TRBV9 with TRBJ1-1; possibly TRBD1 for D (5 bases). The CDR3 has 12 amino acids. Deletions cut 1 base from V and 10 bases from J, with 11 bases between. Germline lookup yields CDR1 SGDLS and CDR2 YYNGEE. The CDR3 region is CASSVNGGPAFF. DNA of the CDR3: TGTGCCAGCAGCGTAAATGGGGGTCCAGCTTTCTTT. Full variable domain (missing parts from reference TRBV9 and TRBJ1-1): DSGVTQTPKHLITATGQRVTLRCSPRSGDLSVYWYQQSLDQGLQFLIQYYNGEERAKGNILERFSAQQFPDLHSELNLSSLELGDSALYFCASSVNGGPAFFGQGTRLTVV.

A few counts support this clonotype. The V gene is TRBV25-1, the J gene TRBJ2-1, with D unresolved. Germline V gives CDR1 MGHDK, CDR2 SYGVNS. The CDR3 totals 11 residues. V lost 2 bases to trimming and J lost 7 bases, with 3 bases between them. The CDR3 region has the DNA TGTGCCAGCAGTGAACATAATGAGCAGTTCTTC. It is translated as CASSEHNEQFF.

The table lists this clonotype with a few counts. The chain uses TRBV5-1 and TRBJ1-6; TRBD1 matches at 9 bases. CDR3 length: 15 residues. V trimming: 4 bases; J trimming: 9 bases; junction bases outside the gene matches: 8. CDR1 and CDR2 from the germline V gene are SGHRS and YFSETQ. The CDR3 region is CASSQTDRGFSPLHF. Written as DNA, the CDR3 is TGCGCCAGCAGCCAAACCGACAGGGGGTTTTCACCCCTCCACTTT.

The chain is built from TRBV7-2 and TRBJ1-5, with D unclear. The V end was cut by 2 bases, the J end by 2 bases, with 7 bases between. The germline gives CDR1 SGHTA, CDR2 FQGNSA. This CDR3 contains 14 residues. The CDR3 loop reads CASSLLQGNQPQHF. The CDR3 nucleotides are TGTGCCAGCAGCTTACTCCAGGGCAATCAGCCCCAGCATTTT.

The sample holds a few counts of this clonotype. The chain links TRBV15 to TRBJ2-3; 7 bases match TRBD2. The germline CDR1 and CDR2 sequences are LNHNV and YYDKDF (reference sequence). There are 17 residues in the CDR3. With V trimmed by 5 bases and J by 1 base, 12 bases remained unmatched. The CDR3 region is CATSVASGALGTDTQYF. CDR3 nucleotides: TGTGCCACCAGCGTGGCTAGCGGAGCCCTCGGCACAGATACGCAGTATTTT.